Shown below are 5 T cell receptor beta chains from a single sample sequenced in a study of shared clonotypes between healthy human individuals. Here immunoSEQ multiplex PCR was the method, and the copy in TCRdb shows in-frame clones only, minus some. The sample holds approximately 980,000 clones, approximately 80% seen once. Sequencing input: memory CD4+ T cells sorted from blood. Noted subset: CD45RA-negative fraction. Source of these receptors: a man aged 18 to 29 in good health.

V and J are TRBV5-1 and TRBJ1-3; D call uncertain. Germline V gives CDR1 SGHRS, CDR2 YFSETQ. Trimming shortened V by 0 bases and J by 4 bases, and 11 bases separated the two germline ends. This CDR3 contains 15 residues. The CDR3 spells CASSLVWVSGNTIYF. CDR3 nucleotides: TGCGCCAGCAGCTTGGTTTGGGTGTCAGGAAACACCATATATTTT.

V gene TRBV18 combines with J gene TRBJ2-7, with 7 bases identical to TRBD1. Germline CDR1 KGHSH, CDR2 LQKENI. The CDR3 has 14 amino acids. After removal of 6 bases from V and 2 bases from J, the junction contained 7 bases not matched to a gene. The CDR3 spells CASSPITGAYEQYF. The CDR3 DNA reads TGTGCCAGCTCCCCAATTACAGGGGCCTACGAGCAGTACTTC.

V usage is TRBV19 and J usage is TRBJ1-3, with TRBD1 as a possible D gene (5 bases). The germline gives CDR1 LNHDA, CDR2 SQIVND (reference sequence). The CDR3 length is 16 residues. Trimming shortened V by 5 bases and J by 0 bases, and 14 bases separated the two germline ends. The CDR3 here is CASSPHDSRSGNTIYF. The DNA of the CDR3 is TGTGCCAGTAGTCCACACGACAGCCGCTCTGGAAACACCATATATTTT.

The chain links TRBV7-9 to TRBJ2-4; D is unclear. The CDR3 covers 11 residues. The V end was cut by 2 bases, the J end by 8 bases, with 4 bases between. Per the germline V gene, CDR1 is SEHNR and CDR2 is FQNEAQ (reference sequence). The CDR3 loop is CASSLSDIQYF. CDR3 nucleotide sequence: TGTGCCAGCAGCTTATCAGACATTCAGTACTTC.

V gene TRBV5-1 combines with J gene TRBJ2-5, with a weak D call TRBD2 (5 bases). This CDR3 is 15 amino acids long. V lost 0 bases to trimming and J lost 1 base, with 10 bases between them. Per germline, CDR1 SGHRS and CDR2 YFSETQ. The CDR3 protein is CASSLVSGSQETQYF. CDR3 nucleotides: TGCGCCAGCAGCTTGGTGTCGGGGAGCCAAGAGACCCAGTACTTC.